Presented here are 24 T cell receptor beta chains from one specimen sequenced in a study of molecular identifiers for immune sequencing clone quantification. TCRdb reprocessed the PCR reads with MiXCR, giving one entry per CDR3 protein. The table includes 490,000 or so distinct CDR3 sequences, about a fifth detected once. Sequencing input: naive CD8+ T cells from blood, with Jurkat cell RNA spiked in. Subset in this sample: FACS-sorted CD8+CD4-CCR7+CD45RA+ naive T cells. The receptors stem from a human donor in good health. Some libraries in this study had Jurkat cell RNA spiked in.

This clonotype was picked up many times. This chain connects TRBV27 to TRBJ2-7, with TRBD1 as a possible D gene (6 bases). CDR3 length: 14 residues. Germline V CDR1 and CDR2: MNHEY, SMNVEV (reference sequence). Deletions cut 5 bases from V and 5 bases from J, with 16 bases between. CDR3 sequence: CASSPAAGVHEQYF. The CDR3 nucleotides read TGTGCCAGCAGTCCCGCGGCAGGGGTCCACGAGCAGTACTTC.

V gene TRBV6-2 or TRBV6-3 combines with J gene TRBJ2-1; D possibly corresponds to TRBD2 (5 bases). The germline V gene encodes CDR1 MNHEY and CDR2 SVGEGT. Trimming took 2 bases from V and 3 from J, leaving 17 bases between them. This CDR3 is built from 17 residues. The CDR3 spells CASSYPTEGPGYNEQFF. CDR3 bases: TGTGCCAGCAGTTACCCGACCGAGGGCCCGGGCTACAATGAGCAGTTCTTC.

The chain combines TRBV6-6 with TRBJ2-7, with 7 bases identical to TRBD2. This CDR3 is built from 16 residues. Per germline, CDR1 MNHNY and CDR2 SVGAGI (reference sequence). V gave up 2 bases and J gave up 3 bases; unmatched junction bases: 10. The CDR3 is CASSYSQRDLHYEQYF. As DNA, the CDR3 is TGTGCCAGCAGTTACAGTCAGCGGGACTTGCACTACGAGCAGTACTTC.

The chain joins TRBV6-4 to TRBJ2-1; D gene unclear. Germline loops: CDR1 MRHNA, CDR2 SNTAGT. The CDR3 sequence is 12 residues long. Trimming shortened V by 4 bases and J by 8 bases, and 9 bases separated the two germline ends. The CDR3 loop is CASSAPSYEQFF. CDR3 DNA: TGTGCCAGCAGTGCGCCTAGTTATGAGCAGTTCTTC.

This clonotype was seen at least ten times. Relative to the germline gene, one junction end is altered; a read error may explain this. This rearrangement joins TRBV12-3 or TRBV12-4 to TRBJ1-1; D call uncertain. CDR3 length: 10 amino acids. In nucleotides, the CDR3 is TGTGCCAGCAGTGGGGAATCGGTGGGCTTT. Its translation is CASSGESVGF.

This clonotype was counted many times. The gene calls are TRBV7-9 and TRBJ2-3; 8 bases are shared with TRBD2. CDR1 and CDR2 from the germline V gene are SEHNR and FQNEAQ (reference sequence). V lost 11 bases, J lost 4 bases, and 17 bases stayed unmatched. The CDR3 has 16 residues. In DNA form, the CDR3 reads TGTGCCCGCTACCCCTTGAGCGGGGGTACCCCAGATACGCAGTATTTT. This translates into CARYPLSGGTPDTQYF.

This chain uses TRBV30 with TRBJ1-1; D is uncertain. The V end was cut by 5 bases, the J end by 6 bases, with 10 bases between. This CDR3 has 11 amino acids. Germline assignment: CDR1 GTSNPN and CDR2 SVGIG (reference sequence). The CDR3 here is CAWSDGPEAFF. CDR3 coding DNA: TGTGCCTGGTCGGACGGACCTGAAGCTTTCTTT.

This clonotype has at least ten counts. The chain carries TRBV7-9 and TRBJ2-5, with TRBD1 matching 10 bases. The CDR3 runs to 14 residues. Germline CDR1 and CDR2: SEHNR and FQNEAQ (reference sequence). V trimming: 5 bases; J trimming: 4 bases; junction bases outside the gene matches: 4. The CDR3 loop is CASSIGTGVETQYF. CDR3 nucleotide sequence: TGTGCCAGCAGCATCGGGACAGGGGTAGAGACCCAGTACTTC.

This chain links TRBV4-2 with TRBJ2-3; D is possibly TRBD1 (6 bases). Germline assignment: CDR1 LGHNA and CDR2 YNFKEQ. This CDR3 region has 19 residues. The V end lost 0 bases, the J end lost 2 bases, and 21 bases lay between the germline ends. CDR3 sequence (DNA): TGTGCCAGCAGCCAAGATCAGACGGGGACAACCTGGTCCACAGATACGCAGTATTTT. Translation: CASSQDQTGTTWSTDTQYF.

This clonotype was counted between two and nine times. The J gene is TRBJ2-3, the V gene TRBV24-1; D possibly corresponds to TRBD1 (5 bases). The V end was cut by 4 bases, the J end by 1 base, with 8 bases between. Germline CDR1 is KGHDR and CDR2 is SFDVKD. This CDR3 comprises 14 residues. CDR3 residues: CATSEGARTDTQYF. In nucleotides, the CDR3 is TGTGCCACCAGTGAAGGGGCCCGCACAGATACGCAGTATTTT.

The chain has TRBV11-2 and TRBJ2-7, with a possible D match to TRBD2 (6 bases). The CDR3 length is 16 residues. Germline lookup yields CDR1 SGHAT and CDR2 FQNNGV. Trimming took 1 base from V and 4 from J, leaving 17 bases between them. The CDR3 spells CASSLARGLIGYEQYF. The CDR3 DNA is TGTGCCAGCAGCTTAGCCCGGGGGTTAATAGGGTACGAGCAGTACTTC.

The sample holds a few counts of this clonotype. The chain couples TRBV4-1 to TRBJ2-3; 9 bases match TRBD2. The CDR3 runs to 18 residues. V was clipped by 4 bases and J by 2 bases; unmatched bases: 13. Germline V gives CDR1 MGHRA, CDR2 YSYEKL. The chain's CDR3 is CASSRQESGRPSTDTQYF. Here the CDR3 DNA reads TGCGCCAGCAGCCGTCAGGAAAGCGGGAGGCCTTCCACAGATACGCAGTATTTT.

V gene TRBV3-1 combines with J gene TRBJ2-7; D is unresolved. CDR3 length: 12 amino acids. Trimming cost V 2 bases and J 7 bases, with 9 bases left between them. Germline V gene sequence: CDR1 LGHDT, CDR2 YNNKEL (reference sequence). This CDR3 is CASSQQFEEQYF. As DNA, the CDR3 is TGTGCCAGCAGCCAACAATTTGAAGAGCAGTACTTC.

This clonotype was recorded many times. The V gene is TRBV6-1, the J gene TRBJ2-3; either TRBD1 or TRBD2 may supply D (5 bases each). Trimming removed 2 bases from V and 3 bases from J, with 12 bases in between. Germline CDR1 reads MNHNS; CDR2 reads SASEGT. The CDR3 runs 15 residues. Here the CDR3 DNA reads TGTGCCAGCAGTGAATGGGGCGGGTATACAGATACGCAGTATTTT. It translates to CASSEWGGYTDTQYF.

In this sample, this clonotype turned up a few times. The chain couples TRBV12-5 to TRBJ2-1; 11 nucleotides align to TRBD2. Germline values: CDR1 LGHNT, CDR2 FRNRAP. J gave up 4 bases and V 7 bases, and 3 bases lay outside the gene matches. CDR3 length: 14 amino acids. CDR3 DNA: TGTGCTAGTGTGACTAGCGGGGCTTACAATGAGCAGTTCTTC. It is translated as CASVTSGAYNEQFF.

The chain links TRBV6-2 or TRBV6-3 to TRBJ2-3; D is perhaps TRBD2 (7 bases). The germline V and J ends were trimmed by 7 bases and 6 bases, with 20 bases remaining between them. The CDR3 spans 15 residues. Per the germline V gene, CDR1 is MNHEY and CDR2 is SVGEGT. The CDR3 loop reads CASTHGTNRDDTQYF. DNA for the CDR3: TGTGCCAGCACCCACGGGACTAACAGGGACGATACGCAGTATTTT.

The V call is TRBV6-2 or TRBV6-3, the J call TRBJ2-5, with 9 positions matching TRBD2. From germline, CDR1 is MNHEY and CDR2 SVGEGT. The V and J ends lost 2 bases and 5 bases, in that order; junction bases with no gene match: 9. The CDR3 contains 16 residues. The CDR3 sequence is CASSYGVAGVGETQYF. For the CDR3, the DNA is TGTGCCAGCAGTTACGGGGTAGCGGGGGTCGGGGAGACCCAGTACTTC.

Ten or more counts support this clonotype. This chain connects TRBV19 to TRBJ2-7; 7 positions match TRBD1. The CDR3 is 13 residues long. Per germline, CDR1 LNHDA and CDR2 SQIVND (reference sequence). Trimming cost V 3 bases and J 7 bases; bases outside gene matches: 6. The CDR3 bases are TGTGCCAGTAGTATCCTACAGGGGAATGAGCAGTACTTC. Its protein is CASSILQGNEQYF. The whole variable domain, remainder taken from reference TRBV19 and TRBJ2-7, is DGGITQSPKYLFRKEGQNVTLSCEQNLNHDAMYWYRQDPGQGLRLIYYSQIVNDFQKGDIAEGYSVSREKKESFPLTVTSAQKNPTAFYLCASSILQGNEQYFGPGTRLTVT.

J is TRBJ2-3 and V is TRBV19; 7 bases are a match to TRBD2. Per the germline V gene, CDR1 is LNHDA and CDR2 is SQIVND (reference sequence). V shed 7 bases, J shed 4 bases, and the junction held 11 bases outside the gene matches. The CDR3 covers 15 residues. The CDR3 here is CASNSHSGSSDTQYF. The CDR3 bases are TGTGCCAGTAATTCCCATAGCGGGTCCTCAGATACGCAGTATTTT.

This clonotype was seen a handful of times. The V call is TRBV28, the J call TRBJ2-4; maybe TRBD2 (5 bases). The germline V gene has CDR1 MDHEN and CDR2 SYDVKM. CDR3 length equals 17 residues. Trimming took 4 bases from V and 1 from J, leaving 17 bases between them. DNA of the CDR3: TGTGCCAGCAGTTCCGGGAAAGGTTCTCCGGCCAAAAACATTCAGTACTTC. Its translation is CASSSGKGSPAKNIQYF.

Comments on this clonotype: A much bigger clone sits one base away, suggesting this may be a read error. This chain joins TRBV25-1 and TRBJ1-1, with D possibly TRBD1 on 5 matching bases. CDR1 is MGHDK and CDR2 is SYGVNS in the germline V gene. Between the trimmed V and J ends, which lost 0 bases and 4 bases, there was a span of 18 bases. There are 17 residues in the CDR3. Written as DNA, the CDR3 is TGTGCCAGCAGTGAATATGGACATCCTGAGGCGAGCACTGAAGCTTTCTTT. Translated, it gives CASSEYGHPEASTEAFF.

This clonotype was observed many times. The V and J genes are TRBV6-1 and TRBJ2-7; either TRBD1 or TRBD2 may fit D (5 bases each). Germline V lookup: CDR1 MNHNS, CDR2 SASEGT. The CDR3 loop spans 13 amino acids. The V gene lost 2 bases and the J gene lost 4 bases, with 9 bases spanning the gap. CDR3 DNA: TGTGCCAGCAGTGAAAGCGGACAATACGAGCAGTACTTC. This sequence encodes CASSESGQYEQYF.

CDR3 sequence (DNA): TGTGCCAGTACTGCAGGGACAGGGTCCCCCTACGAGCAGTACTTC. Amino acid sequence: CASTAGTGSPYEQYF. V gene TRBV19 combines with J gene TRBJ2-7, with TRBD1 matching over 9 bases. Germline V gives CDR1 LNHDA, CDR2 SQIVND (reference sequence). The CDR3 spans 15 residues. Germline trimming cut 7 bases from V and 2 bases from J; bases unmatched to any gene: 9.

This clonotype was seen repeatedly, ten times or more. The CDR3 region is CSVEDLQGNTDTQYF. Written as DNA, the CDR3 is TGCAGCGTTGAAGATCTACAGGGAAACACAGATACGCAGTATTTT. This sequence joins TRBV29-1 and TRBJ2-3, with TRBD1 as a possible D gene (6 bases). CDR3 length equals 15 residues. CDR1 and CDR2 from the germline V gene are SQVTM and ANQGSEA. Trimming took off 0 bases at V and 2 bases at J, with 12 bases between the two ends.